This T cell receptor beta chain was recorded in a study of blood T cell repertoires in COVID-19 (dated by TCRdb to 2020 to 2021). Concerning the study at large: The collaborator samples originated in the United States, Italy and Spain and spanned the acute and convalescent phases of COVID-19. The prospective study material was composed of cDNA or gDNA derived from T cells, B-cell-depleted T cells, or PBMCs. Subjects who had been exposed to COVID-19, were actively infected with it, or had recovered from it provided the deeply sampled blood TCRbeta repertoires that made up the dataset. A freely available public database, intended as a resource for researchers studying the immune response to SARS-CoV-2, is where the repertoires were released. The samples were drawn from the first 160 participants of the ongoing ImmuneRACE study and from roughly 1,300 subjects provided by 6 global collaborators. Nearly every sample came with metadata listing a de-identified subject ID, COVID-19 status, age in years and sex. Where available, HLA class I and class II types were taken from metadata supplied by the sample provider and were not determined by assay-based typing.

This clone came up once. Its antigen specificity is not known. No base quality values were provided; no much bigger clone lies one nucleotide off. TCRbeta CDR3 regions were amplified from genomic DNA by means of the immunoSEQ Assay, a bias-controlled multiplex PCR. As for the authors' bioinformatics: The number of nucleated cells in each sample was estimated from the amplification of reference gene primers within the assay. To quantify the absolute abundance of each unique TCRbeta CDR3 rearrangement, sequence reads were collapsed and filtered. For each sample, productive Simpson clonality was calculated by taking the square root of Simpson's diversity index across productive rearrangements. Here the immuneACCESS table is served through TCRdb, limited to in-frame sequences with V and J called. Missing clones are a known gap in these copies; in checked studies unresolved V genes cover under half, and the rest lacks a known reason. V, J and clone size are those of that table, while D and trimming were read from the DNA. The sample includes a few hundred thousand clones, with approximately 80% observed a single time. In total, the top ten clones hold under 5.5% of the sample.

Relative to germline, V is 4 bases shorter and J is 6 bases shorter, with 19 bases between their ends. The germline V gene sets CDR1 to WSHSY and CDR2 to SAAADI. Reading from cysteine to phenylalanine, the CDR3 counts 16 amino acids. Only CDR3 DNA is held: 48 bases, read in frame from base 1. Beyond this particular receptor, the publication reports: The amount of clinical and demographic metadata varied by source and participant and was provided uncurated.

The collaborating institutions used their own protocols to collect whole blood in K2EDTA tubes. For TCRbeta analysis, collaborators shipped samples in one of three forms: frozen whole blood, isolated PBMCs, or DNA extracted from either of those sample types. In this chain, TRBV10-2 is recombined with TRBJ1-5, with no confident D gene call. Sequencing was performed on peripheral blood. The clonotype comes from a man aged 55-75 years with acute or convalescent COVID-19. The CDR3: CASSGRAPGSGQPQHF. The sequence in DNA is TGCGCCAGCAGTGGAAGGGCTCCGGGGTCGGGTCAGCCCCAGCATTTT.